A selection of T cell receptor beta chains follows, all from one sample in a study of T cells after yellow fever vaccination. TCRdb passed the 5' RACE reads through MiXCR, listing each CDR3 protein once. This table has 280,000 or so distinct CDR3 sequences, around 9.3% appearing once. The sequenced sample was CD4+ T cells sorted from PBMCs, obtained 5 days after the yellow fever booster vaccination. Receptor source: a man aged 18 to 30 who received the YFV17D yellow fever vaccine. Each CDR3 is given with its conserved first and last residue. Fields, in order: clone size, D gene, J gene, V gene, CDR3 protein, CDR3 DNA. D genes are given only for firm matches. Clone size is stated in some rows and not others, as once, few, many or a class when expanded.

clone_size: NA
d_call: NA
j_call: TRBJ1-1
v_call: TRBV12-3/TRBV12-4
cdr3_aa: CASSTTPGAAEAFF
cdr3_nt: TGTGCCAGCAGCACCACCCCAGGGGCCGCTGAAGCTTTCTTT

clone_size: few
d_call: TRBD1
j_call: TRBJ2-1
v_call: TRBV29-1
cdr3_aa: CGSRKRQGTLSSYNEQFF
cdr3_nt: TGCGGGTCCCGGAAGAGACAGGGTACCCTTAGCTCCTACAATGAGCAGTTCTTC

clone_size: few
d_call: NA
j_call: TRBJ2-3
v_call: TRBV7-2
cdr3_aa: CASSDARAGGDTQYF
cdr3_nt: TGTGCCAGCAGCGACGCAAGGGCTGGCGGGGATACGCAGTATTTT

clone_size: few
d_call: NA
j_call: TRBJ2-1
v_call: TRBV4-2
cdr3_aa: CASSRSILDGSFF
cdr3_nt: TGTGCCAGCAGCCGCTCTATTCTAGACGGGTCGTTCTTC

clone_size: few
d_call: NA
j_call: TRBJ2-6
v_call: TRBV11-1
cdr3_aa: CASSPGEGKTF
cdr3_nt: TGTGCCAGCAGCCCGGGAGAGGGGAAGACTTTC

clone_size: NA
d_call: NA
j_call: TRBJ2-5
v_call: TRBV6-6
cdr3_aa: CASSYEGSGETQYF
cdr3_nt: TGTGCCAGCAGTTACGAAGGGTCAGGGGAGACCCAGTACTTC

clone_size: NA
d_call: TRBD1
j_call: TRBJ1-1
v_call: TRBV4-3
cdr3_aa: CASSQGPNAGTESEAFF
cdr3_nt: TGCGCCAGCAGCCAAGGACCCAATGCCGGGACAGAATCCGAAGCTTTCTTT

clone_size: few
d_call: NA
j_call: TRBJ1-6
v_call: TRBV6-2/TRBV6-3
cdr3_aa: CASSQSSPLHF
cdr3_nt: TGTGCCAGCAGTCAGTCGTCACCCCTCCACTTT

clone_size: few
d_call: NA
j_call: TRBJ2-3
v_call: TRBV9
cdr3_aa: CASSFQTAMDTQYF
cdr3_nt: TGTGCCAGCAGCTTCCAGACAGCCATGGATACGCAGTATTTT

clone_size: few
d_call: TRBD1
j_call: TRBJ2-7
v_call: TRBV29-1
cdr3_aa: CSAKDRDRGYEQYF
cdr3_nt: TGCAGCGCAAAAGATAGGGACAGGGGGTACGAGCAGTACTTC

clone_size: NA
d_call: NA
j_call: TRBJ1-2
v_call: TRBV7-3
cdr3_aa: CASSPRDSILYGYTF
cdr3_nt: TGTGCCAGCAGCCCCCGAGACAGCATCCTCTATGGCTACACCTTC

clone_size: NA
d_call: NA
j_call: TRBJ1-5
v_call: TRBV5-1
cdr3_aa: CASSLGFMEPQHF
cdr3_nt: TGCGCCAGCAGCTTGGGCTTTATGGAGCCCCAGCATTTT